One sample yielded the 7 T cell receptor beta chains listed below, sequenced in a study of blood T cells in healthy people across ages. PCR was performed a second time for about 7 to 12 cycles using a sample-barcoded 5' primer and a J-beta primer mix. TCRdb independently ran MiXCR on the 5' RACE reads; one entry per CDR3 protein. The table records about 280,000 distinct CDR3 sequences, 27% of them present only once. The material sequenced was blood. The origin of the receptors is a woman in her seventies in good health.

A few counts support this clonotype. The chain combines TRBV2 with TRBJ2-5; TRBD2 agrees at 11 bases. CDR1 and CDR2 (germline): SNHLY, FYNNEI. The CDR3 covers 14 residues. The junction had 4 bases not matched to a gene; V was cut back by 5 bases and J by 5 bases. The CDR3 protein is CASSTLAGGETQYF. In DNA form, the CDR3 reads TGTGCCAGCAGTACTTTAGCGGGAGGGGAGACCCAGTACTTC.

The sample holds a few counts of this clonotype. The V gene is TRBV7-9, the J gene TRBJ2-2; no definite D call. The germline V gene has CDR1 SEHNR and CDR2 FQNEAQ (reference sequence). There are 13 residues in the CDR3. Trimming shortened V by 3 bases and J by 7 bases, and 9 bases separated the two germline ends. CDR3 region: CASSLVAIGELFF. For the CDR3, the DNA is TGTGCCAGCAGCTTGGTGGCGATCGGGGAGCTGTTTTTT.

The chain is built from TRBV7-2 and TRBJ2-5; D not certain. The V and J ends lost 1 base and 7 bases respectively, with 4 bases between them. The CDR3 contains 11 residues. The germline V gene encodes CDR1 SGHTA and CDR2 FQGNSA. The CDR3 DNA reads TGTGCCAGCAGCTTAGAGAGGACCCAGTACTTC. Translated: CASSLERTQYF. Filled out from reference TRBV7-2 and TRBJ2-5, the complete variable domain reads GAGVSQSPSNKVTEKGKDVELRCDPISGHTALYWYRQSLGQGLEFLIYFQGNSAPDKSGLPSDRFSAERTGGSVSTLTIQRTQQEDSAVYLCASSLERTQYFGPGTRLLVL.

This clonotype has more than one count but fewer than ten. The rearrangement links TRBV20-1 to TRBJ1-2, with D perhaps matching TRBD1 (5 bases). Germline CDR1 and CDR2: DFQATT and SNEGSKA (reference sequence). The CDR3 spans 16 residues. Trimming shortened V by 0 bases and J by 4 bases, and 18 bases separated the two germline ends. The CDR3 coding sequence is TGCAGTGCTAGAGATCTGACAGCACAAAAGATCTATGGCTACACCTTC. It codes for CSARDLTAQKIYGYTF.

This chain uses TRBV20-1 with TRBJ2-7, with 7 positions matching TRBD2. J gave up 1 base and V 0 bases, and 6 bases lay outside the gene matches. Looked up from germline, CDR1 is DFQATT and CDR2 is SNEGSKA (reference sequence). The CDR3 contains 15 residues. The CDR3 reads CSARDRREGSYEQYF. DNA of the CDR3: TGCAGTGCTAGAGATCGGAGGGAGGGATCCTACGAGCAGTACTTC.

This clonotype was observed a handful of times. This sequence joins TRBV14 and TRBJ1-2; D unclear. V was cut by 3 bases and J by 4 bases, with 6 bases left in between. The CDR3 totals 12 residues. Germline V CDR1 and CDR2: SGHDN, FVKESK. The CDR3 region is CASSQATYGYTF. CDR3 DNA: TGTGCCAGCAGCCAGGCTACCTATGGCTACACCTTC. Full variable domain (missing parts from reference TRBV14 and TRBJ1-2): EAGVTQFPSHSVIEKGQTVTLRCDPISGHDNLYWYRRVMGKEIKFLLHFVKESKQDESGMPNNRFLAERTGGTYSTLKVQPAELEDSGVYFCASSQATYGYTFGSGTRLTVV.

The chain uses TRBV7-6 and TRBJ2-3, with TRBD1 matching 7 bases. Germline V gives CDR1 SGHVS, CDR2 FNYEAQ. V shed 5 bases and J 0 bases; nucleotides not matched to a gene: 11. The CDR3 totals 17 residues. DNA for the CDR3: TGTGCCAGCAGCCCAGCAGGGGGAATAACTAGCACAGATACGCAGTATTTT. It codes for CASSPAGGITSTDTQYF.